This is a list of T cell receptor beta chains from one sample in a study of read filtering for tumor transcriptome and immune sequencing. TCRdb reprocessed the reads with MiXCR, giving one entry per CDR3 protein. There are approximately 62,000 distinct CDR3 sequences in the sample; approximately 18% occur only once, and 11% lies in the top ten. Input material: a population of CD138-negative cells sorted from bone marrow. The source of these receptors is a donor aged 40 or over with multiple myeloma. Each CDR3 is given with its conserved first and last residue. Fields, in order: D gene, V gene, clone size, J gene, CDR3 protein, CDR3 DNA. The D gene is left open where the match is weak. Clone size appears in some rows only: once, few, many, or a class for an expanded clone.

D: TRBD1; V: TRBV29-1; size: few; J: TRBJ2-3; CDR3: CSVGRTGSADTQYF; DNA: TGCAGCGTTGGACGGACAGGATCGGCAGATACGCAGTATTTT
D: TRBD2; V: TRBV5-5; size: many; J: TRBJ2-7; CDR3: CASSWGLAGTYEQYF; DNA: TGTGCCAGCAGCTGGGGACTAGCGGGTACCTACGAGCAGTACTTC
D: .; V: TRBV9; size: many; J: TRBJ2-5; CDR3: CASSVDNGAQETQYF; DNA: TGTGCCAGCAGCGTAGATAACGGGGCTCAAGAGACCCAGTACTTC
D: .; V: TRBV5-1; size: few; J: TRBJ2-5; CDR3: CASSFFGAQETQYF; DNA: TGCGCCAGCAGCTTTTTCGGAGCCCAAGAGACCCAGTACTTC
D: TRBD2; V: TRBV28; size: many; J: TRBJ2-1; CDR3: CASSFLIRASGSTAIYEQFF; DNA: TGTGCCAGCAGTTTTTTAATCCGGGCTAGCGGGAGTACGGCAATATATGAGCAGTTCTTC
D: .; V: TRBV7-3; size: many; J: TRBJ2-2; CDR3: CASSLGPAGRVGELFF; DNA: TGTGCCAGCAGCTTAGGGCCGGCGGGGCGAGTCGGGGAGCTGTTTTTT
D: TRBD1; V: TRBV2; size: .; J: TRBJ1-1; CDR3: CASTERRGQGARTEAFF; DNA: TGTGCCAGCACCGAACGGCGGGGGCAGGGGGCTAGGACTGAAGCTTTCTTT
D: TRBD1; V: TRBV6-5; size: .; J: TRBJ2-6; CDR3: CVSSIQGTGANVLTF; DNA: TGTGTCAGCAGTATACAGGGGACCGGGGCCAACGTCCTGACTTTC
D: .; V: TRBV29-1; size: once; J: TRBJ2-1; CDR3: CSVAGANIGNEQFF; DNA: TGCAGCGTTGCCGGGGCAAATATCGGGAATGAGCAGTTCTTC
D: .; V: TRBV7-8; size: .; J: TRBJ1-5; CDR3: CASSLVRGAGQPQHF; DNA: TGTGCCAGCAGCTTAGTCAGGGGCGCAGGGCAGCCCCAGCATTTT
D: TRBD2; V: TRBV6-2/TRBV6-3; size: few; J: TRBJ2-7; CDR3: CASSSGTSGTEQYF; DNA: TGTGCCAGCAGTTCGGGGACTAGCGGGACCGAGCAGTACTTC
D: .; V: TRBV19; size: many; J: TRBJ2-1; CDR3: CASSIGPVSYNEQFF; DNA: TGTGCCAGTAGTATAGGTCCGGTATCCTACAATGAGCAGTTCTTC
D: TRBD1; V: TRBV7-6; size: many; J: TRBJ2-3; CDR3: CASSLGQGSTDTQYF; DNA: TGTGCCAGCAGCTTAGGACAGGGAAGCACAGATACGCAGTATTTT
D: .; V: TRBV19; size: .; J: TRBJ2-1; CDR3: CTSTPTGPFVLNEQFF; DNA: TGTACCAGTACCCCCACAGGGCCTTTCGTTCTAAATGAGCAGTTCTTC
D: TRBD2; V: TRBV2; size: many; J: TRBJ2-2; CDR3: CASRWTSGDTGELFF; DNA: TGTGCCAGCAGGTGGACTAGCGGGGACACCGGGGAGCTGTTTTTT
D: .; V: TRBV6-2/TRBV6-3; size: medium-sized; J: TRBJ2-1; CDR3: CASSPLANYNEQFF; DNA: TGTGCCAGCAGCCCCCTAGCGAACTACAATGAGCAGTTCTTC
D: .; V: TRBV29-1; size: .; J: TRBJ2-2; CDR3: CSVEIRATRELFF; DNA: TGCAGCGTTGAGATCCGGGCGACCCGGGAGCTGTTCTTT
D: .; V: TRBV29-1; size: many; J: TRBJ1-2; CDR3: CSVESVWVDGYTF; DNA: TGCAGCGTTGAATCGGTCTGGGTCGATGGCTACACCTTC
D: TRBD1; V: TRBV12-3/TRBV12-4; size: many; J: TRBJ1-1; CDR3: CASSRRRQGAWGEAFF; DNA: TGTGCCAGCAGCCGTCGCAGACAGGGGGCTTGGGGTGAAGCTTTCTTT
D: TRBD2; V: TRBV20-1; size: .; J: TRBJ2-7; CDR3: CSARGPAPSGGAYEQYF; DNA: TGCAGTGCTAGAGGTCCCGCTCCTAGCGGGGGGGCCTACGAGCAGTACTTC
D: .; V: TRBV5-1; size: many; J: TRBJ2-1; CDR3: CASSPDPAGNDEQFF; DNA: TGCGCCAGCAGCCCTGACCCTGCAGGGAACGATGAGCAGTTCTTC
D: .; V: TRBV5-6; size: many; J: TRBJ1-1; CDR3: CASLPSRGVGNTEAFF; DNA: TGTGCCAGCCTACCGTCGAGGGGCGTGGGGAACACTGAAGCTTTCTTT
D: TRBD2; V: TRBV7-9; size: many; J: TRBJ2-3; CDR3: CASSLAGRTDTQYF; DNA: TGTGCCAGCAGCCTAGCCGGGAGGACAGATACGCAGTATTTT
D: TRBD1; V: TRBV6-6; size: many; J: TRBJ2-5; CDR3: CASSYRDRGQPETQYF; DNA: TGTGCCAGCAGTTACCGGGACAGGGGTCAGCCGGAGACCCAGTACTTC
D: .; V: TRBV29-1; size: many; J: TRBJ1-1; CDR3: CSVEWRGEAFF; DNA: TGCAGCGTGGAGTGGCGGGGTGAAGCTTTCTTT
D: .; V: TRBV11-2; size: many; J: TRBJ2-3; CDR3: CASSFSGGDYTDTQYF; DNA: TGTGCCAGCAGTTTTTCCGGGGGTGATTACACAGATACGCAGTATTTT
D: .; V: TRBV5-1; size: many; J: TRBJ1-1; CDR3: CASSLTQQGLGNTEAFF; DNA: TGCGCCAGCAGCTTGACCCAACAGGGCCTGGGGAACACTGAAGCTTTCTTT
D: TRBD1; V: TRBV5-1; size: many; J: TRBJ1-5; CDR3: CASSKDRDQPQHF; DNA: TGCGCCAGCAGCAAGGACAGGGACCAGCCCCAGCATTTT
D: .; V: TRBV28; size: many; J: TRBJ2-2; CDR3: CASNPKNTGELFF; DNA: TGTGCCAGCAATCCTAAGAACACCGGGGAGCTGTTTTTT
D: .; V: TRBV3-1; size: few; J: TRBJ1-3; CDR3: CASSQETGMRGNTIYF; DNA: TGTGCCAGCAGCCAAGAGACAGGCATGAGGGGAAACACCATATATTTT
D: .; V: TRBV20-1; size: once; J: TRBJ2-1; CDR3: CSATGTERFF; DNA: TGTAGTGCTACCGGGACTGAGCGGTTCTTC
D: TRBD1; V: TRBV28; size: many; J: TRBJ2-5; CDR3: CASSRDRVFFQETQYF; DNA: TGTGCCAGCAGTCGGGACAGAGTATTTTTTCAAGAGACCCAGTACTTC
D: .; V: TRBV5-1; size: few; J: TRBJ1-2; CDR3: CASSLIPTGNYGYTF; DNA: TGCGCCAGCAGCTTAATACCGACAGGCAACTATGGCTACACCTTC
D: .; V: TRBV20-1; size: .; J: TRBJ1-1; CDR3: CSAREYGRTNTEAFF; DNA: TGCAGTGCTAGAGAGTACGGCAGAACAAACACTGAAGCTTTCTTT
D: .; V: TRBV7-7; size: few; J: TRBJ2-5; CDR3: CATRGPGETQYF; DNA: TGTGCTACCCGGGGGCCGGGGGAGACCCAGTACTTC
D: .; V: TRBV20-1; size: many; J: TRBJ1-1; CDR3: CSAAAGEKGAFF; DNA: TGCAGTGCCGCGGCGGGGGAAAAGGGAGCTTTCTTT
D: .; V: TRBV2; size: .; J: TRBJ2-2; CDR3: CASSEALRTGELLF; DNA: TGCGCCAGCAGTGAAGCGCTTCGCACCGGGGAGCTGCTTTTT
D: TRBD2; V: TRBV3-1; size: many; J: TRBJ2-4; CDR3: CASSGRVAGDIQYF; DNA: TGTGCCAGCAGTGGGAGGGTCGCCGGGGACATTCAGTACTTC
D: .; V: TRBV2; size: .; J: TRBJ1-1; CDR3: CASSEVLVAKNTEAFF; DNA: TGTGCCAGCAGTGAGGTTTTAGTGGCCAAAAACACTGAAGCTTTCTTT
D: TRBD2; V: TRBV3-1; size: many; J: TRBJ2-7; CDR3: CASSQPGLAPYEQYF; DNA: TGTGCCAGCAGCCAACCCGGACTAGCCCCCTACGAGCAGTACTTC
D: TRBD1; V: TRBV6-6; size: many; J: TRBJ1-4; CDR3: CASRRTGALLKLFF; DNA: TGTGCCAGCAGGAGGACAGGGGCGCTCCTGAAACTGTTTTTT
D: .; V: TRBV3-1; size: many; J: TRBJ2-5; CDR3: CASSQDGIYQETQYF; DNA: TGTGCCAGCAGCCAAGATGGAATTTACCAAGAGACCCAGTACTTC